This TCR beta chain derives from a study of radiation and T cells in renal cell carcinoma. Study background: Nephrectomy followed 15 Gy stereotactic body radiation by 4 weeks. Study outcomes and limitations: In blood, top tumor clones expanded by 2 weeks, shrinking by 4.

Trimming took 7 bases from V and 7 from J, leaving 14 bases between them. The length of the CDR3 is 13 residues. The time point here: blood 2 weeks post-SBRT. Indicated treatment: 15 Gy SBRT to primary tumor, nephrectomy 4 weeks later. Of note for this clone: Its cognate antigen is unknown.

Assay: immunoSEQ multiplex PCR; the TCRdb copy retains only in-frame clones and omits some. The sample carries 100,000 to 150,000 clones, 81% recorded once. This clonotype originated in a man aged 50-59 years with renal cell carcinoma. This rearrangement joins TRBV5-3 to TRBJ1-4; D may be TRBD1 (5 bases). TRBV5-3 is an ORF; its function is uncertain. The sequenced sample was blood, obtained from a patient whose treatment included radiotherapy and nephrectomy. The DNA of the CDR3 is TGTGCCAGATCTGGGGCTCCGGCTGAAAAACTGTTTTTT. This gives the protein CARSGAPAEKLFF.